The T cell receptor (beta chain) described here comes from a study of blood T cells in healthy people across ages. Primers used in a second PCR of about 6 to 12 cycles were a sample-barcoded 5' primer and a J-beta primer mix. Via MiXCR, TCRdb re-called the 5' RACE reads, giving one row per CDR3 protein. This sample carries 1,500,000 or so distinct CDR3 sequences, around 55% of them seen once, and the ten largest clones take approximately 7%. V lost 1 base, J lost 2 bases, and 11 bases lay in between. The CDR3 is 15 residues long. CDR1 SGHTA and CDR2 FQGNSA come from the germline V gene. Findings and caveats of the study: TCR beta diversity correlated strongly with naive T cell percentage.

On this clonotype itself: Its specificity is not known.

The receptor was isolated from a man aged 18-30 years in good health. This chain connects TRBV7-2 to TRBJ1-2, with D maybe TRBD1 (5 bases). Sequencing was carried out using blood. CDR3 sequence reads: CASSLGGGRNYGYTF. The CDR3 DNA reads TGTGCCAGCAGCTTAGGGGGCGGACGAAACTATGGCTACACCTTC.